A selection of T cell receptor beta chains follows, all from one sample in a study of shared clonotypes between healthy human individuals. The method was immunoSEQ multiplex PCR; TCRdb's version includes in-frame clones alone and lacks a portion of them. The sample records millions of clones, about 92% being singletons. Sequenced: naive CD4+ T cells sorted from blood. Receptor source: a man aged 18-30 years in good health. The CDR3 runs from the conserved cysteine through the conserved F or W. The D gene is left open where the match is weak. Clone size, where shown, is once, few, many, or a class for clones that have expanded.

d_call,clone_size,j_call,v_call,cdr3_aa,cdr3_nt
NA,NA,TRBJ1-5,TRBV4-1,CASSRGGNQPQHF,TGCGCCAGCAGCCGGGGAGGTAATCAGCCCCAGCATTTT
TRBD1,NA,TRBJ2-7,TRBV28,CASSLVGQGAGNYEQYF,TGTGCCAGCAGTTTGGTGGGACAGGGGGCTGGAAACTACGAGCAGTACTTC
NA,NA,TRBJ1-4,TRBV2,CASSGSLGSGEKLFF,TGTGCCAGCAGCGGTTCTCTGGGTTCCGGTGAAAAACTGTTTTTT
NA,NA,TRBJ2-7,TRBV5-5,CASSLEFLTLKIQQYF,TGTGCCAGCAGCTTGGAGTTTTTAACTCTCAAGATCCAGCAGTACTTC
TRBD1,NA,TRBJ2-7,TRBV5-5,CATSGTGLGEQYF,TGTGCCACTTCGGGGACAGGGTTGGGCGAGCAGTACTTC
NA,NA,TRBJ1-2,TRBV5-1,CASQNGPGRGYTF,TGCGCCAGCCAAAATGGCCCCGGGCGAGGCTACACCTTC
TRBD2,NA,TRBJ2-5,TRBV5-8,CASSLEGTNQETQYF,TGTGCCAGCAGCTTGGAAGGGACTAACCAAGAGACCCAGTACTTC
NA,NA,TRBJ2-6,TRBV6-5,CASSRRGSGANVLTF,TGTGCCAGCAGTCGTCGGGGTTCTGGGGCCAACGTCCTGACTTTC
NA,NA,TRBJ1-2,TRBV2,CASSEPGNYGYTF,TGTGCCAGCAGTGAACCGGGGAACTATGGCTACACCTTC
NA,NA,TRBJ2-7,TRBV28,CASSLWRAAAYEQYF,TGTGCCAGCAGTTTATGGCGGGCCGCAGCCTACGAGCAGTACTTC
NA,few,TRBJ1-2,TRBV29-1,CSVQEGTYGYTF,TGCAGCGTTCAGGAGGGAACCTATGGCTACACCTTC
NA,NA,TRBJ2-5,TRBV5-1,CASSFGGGSQETQYF,TGCGCCAGCAGCTTTGGTGGTGGCAGTCAAGAGACCCAGTACTTC
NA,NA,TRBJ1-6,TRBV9,CASSVHDSLPPLHF,TGTGCCAGCAGCGTGCACGACAGCCTTCCTCCCCTCCACTTT
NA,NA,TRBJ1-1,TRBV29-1,CSVVFWAAMNTEAFF,TGCAGCGTTGTATTTTGGGCGGCCATGAACACTGAAGCTTTCTTT
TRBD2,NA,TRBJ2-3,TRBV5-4,CASSWGLAGTDTQYF,TGTGCCAGCAGTTGGGGACTAGCGGGCACAGATACGCAGTATTTT
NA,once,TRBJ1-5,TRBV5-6,CASSLRTVSSNQPQHF,TGTGCCAGCAGCTTAAGGACAGTCAGTAGCAATCAGCCCCAGCATTTT
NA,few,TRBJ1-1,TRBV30,CAWSPRTDTEAFF,TGTGCCTGGAGTCCACGGACAGACACTGAAGCTTTCTTT
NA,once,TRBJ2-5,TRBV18,CASSPPGGKSETQYF,TGTGCCAGCTCTCCCCCAGGTGGAAAGTCGGAGACCCAGTACTTC
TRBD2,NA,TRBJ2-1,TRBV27,CASSIGGILYNEQFF,TGTGCCAGCAGTATCGGGGGGATTCTGTACAATGAGCAGTTCTTC
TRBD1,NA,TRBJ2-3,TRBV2,CASSAWDSTQYF,TGTGCCAGCAGTGCGTGGGACAGCACGCAGTATTTT
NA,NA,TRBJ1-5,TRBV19,CASSIGAGNSNQPQHF,TGTGCCAGTAGTATTGGGGCAGGCAATAGCAATCAGCCCCAGCATTTT
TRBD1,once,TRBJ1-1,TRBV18,CASSGEGQGNTEAFF,TGTGCCAGCTCAGGAGAGGGACAGGGGAACACTGAAGCTTTCTTT
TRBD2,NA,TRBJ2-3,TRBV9,CATSGGLAADTQYF,TGTGCCACCTCTGGGGGACTAGCGGCAGATACGCAGTATTTT
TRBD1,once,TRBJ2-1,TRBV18,CASSIFRDSYNEQFF,TGTGCCAGCTCTATATTCCGGGACAGCTACAATGAGCAGTTCTTC
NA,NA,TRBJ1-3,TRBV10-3,CAISELAQGGNTIYF,TGTGCCATCAGTGAGCTGGCCCAGGGTGGGAACACCATATATTTT
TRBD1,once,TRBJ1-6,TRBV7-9,CASSNQTGSSSPLHF,TGTGCCAGCAGCAACCAGACAGGGTCGAGTTCACCCCTCCACTTT
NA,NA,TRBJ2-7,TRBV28,CASSFPGAGSYEQYF,TGTGCCAGCAGTTTCCCAGGGGCAGGCTCCTACGAGCAGTACTTC
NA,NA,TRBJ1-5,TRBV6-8,CASSYGLGHSNQPQHF,TGTGCCAGCAGTTACGGACTAGGCCATAGCAATCAGCCCCAGCATTTT
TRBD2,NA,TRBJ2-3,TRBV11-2,CASSLRGLAGLTTDTQYF,TGTGCCAGCAGCCTAAGGGGACTAGCGGGGCTTACCACAGATACGCAGTATTTT
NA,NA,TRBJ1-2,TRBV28,CASSGTRTDGYTF,TGTGCCAGCAGTGGAACACGGACGGATGGCTACACCTTC
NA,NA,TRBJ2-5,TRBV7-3,CASSLTLGETQYF,TGTGCCAGCAGCTTAACCCTTGGGGAGACCCAGTACTTC
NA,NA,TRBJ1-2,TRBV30,CAWDPDRSYGYTF,TGTGCCTGGGACCCGGACAGATCCTATGGCTACACCTTC
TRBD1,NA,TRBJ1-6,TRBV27,CASSLGTGNSPLHF,TGTGCCAGCAGTCTCGGGACAGGGAATTCACCCCTCCACTTT
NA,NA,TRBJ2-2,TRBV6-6,CASRRGAAGELFF,TGTGCCAGCAGGAGGGGGGCGGCCGGGGAGCTGTTTTTT
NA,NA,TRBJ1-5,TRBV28,CASSLELENQPQHF,TGTGCCAGCAGTTTAGAACTGGAGAATCAGCCCCAGCATTTT
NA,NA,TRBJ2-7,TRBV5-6,CASDLRDQSYEQYF,TGTGCCAGCGACCTCCGGGACCAATCCTACGAGCAGTACTTC
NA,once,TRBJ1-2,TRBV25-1,CASSTGGDYGYTF,TGTGCCAGCAGTACCGGGGGGGACTATGGCTACACCTTC
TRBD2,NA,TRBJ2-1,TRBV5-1,CASSLDAGGRDEQFF,TGCGCCAGCAGCTTGGACGCGGGGGGTCGGGATGAGCAGTTCTTC
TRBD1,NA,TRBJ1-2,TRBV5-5,CASSLYGTGDNYGYTF,TGTGCCAGCAGTTTATACGGGACAGGGGATAACTATGGCTACACCTTC
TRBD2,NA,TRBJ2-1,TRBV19,CASTSLAGGSYNEQFF,TGTGCCAGTACCTCTTTAGCGGGGGGTTCCTACAATGAGCAGTTCTTC
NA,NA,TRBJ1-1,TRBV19,CASSMPALKNTEAFF,TGTGCCAGTAGTATGCCTGCTTTGAAGAACACTGAAGCTTTCTTT
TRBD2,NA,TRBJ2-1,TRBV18,CASSPPLAGGKDEQFF,TGTGCCAGCTCACCACCGTTAGCGGGGGGGAAGGATGAGCAGTTCTTC
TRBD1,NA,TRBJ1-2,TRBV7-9,CASSLAGTGFNYTF,TGTGCCAGCAGCTTAGCCGGGACAGGGTTCAACTACACCTTC
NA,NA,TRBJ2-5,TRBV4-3,CASSQVSQETQYF,TGCGCCAGCAGCCAAGTGAGCCAAGAGACCCAGTACTTC
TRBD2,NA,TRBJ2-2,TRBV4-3,CASSQLGTSGIHTGELFF,TGCGCCAGCAGCCAATTGGGGACTAGCGGAATCCACACCGGGGAGCTGTTTTTT
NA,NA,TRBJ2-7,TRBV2,CASRREVEKQYF,TGTGCCAGCAGGAGGGAGGTAGAAAAGCAGTACTTC
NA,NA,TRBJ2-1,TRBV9,CASSVASYNEQFF,TGTGCCAGCAGCGTAGCATCCTACAATGAGCAGTTCTTC
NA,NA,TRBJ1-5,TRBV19,CASSMWAVKGGNQPQHF,TGTGCCAGTAGTATGTGGGCAGTCAAAGGTGGCAATCAGCCCCAGCATTTT
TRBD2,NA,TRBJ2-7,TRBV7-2,CASSPRGSGPSYEQYF,TGTGCCAGCAGCCCGCGGGGTAGCGGGCCCTCCTACGAGCAGTACTTC
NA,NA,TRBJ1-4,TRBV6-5,CASRISPNEKLFF,TGTGCCAGCAGAATCAGTCCTAATGAAAAACTGTTTTTT
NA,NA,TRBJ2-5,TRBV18,CASSPSAEETQYF,TGTGCCAGCTCACCATCTGCGGAAGAGACCCAGTACTTC
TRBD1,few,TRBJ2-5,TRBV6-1,CASSAGTVQETQYF,TGTGCCAGCAGTGCCGGGACAGTACAAGAGACCCAGTACTTC
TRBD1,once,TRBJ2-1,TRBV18,CASSPPGTGLSSYNEQFF,TGTGCCAGCTCACCACCGGGGACAGGACTAAGCTCCTACAATGAGCAGTTCTTC
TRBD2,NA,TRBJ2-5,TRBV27,CASSLWTSGYETQYF,TGTGCCAGCAGTCTCTGGACTAGCGGGTATGAGACCCAGTACTTC
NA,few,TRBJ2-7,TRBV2,CASSDDRWAYEQYF,TGTGCCAGCAGTGACGACAGGTGGGCCTACGAGCAGTACTTC
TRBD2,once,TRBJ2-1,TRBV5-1,CASSLPRGDNEQFF,TGCGCCAGCAGCTTGCCGCGGGGGGACAATGAGCAGTTCTTC
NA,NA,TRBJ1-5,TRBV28,CASSFGQGLDWKSNQPQHF,TGTGCCAGCAGTTTTGGGCAGGGGCTGGATTGGAAAAGCAATCAGCCCCAGCATTTT
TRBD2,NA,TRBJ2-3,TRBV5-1,CASSLLLAGPADTQYF,TGCGCCAGCAGCCTGCTTCTAGCGGGGCCCGCAGATACGCAGTATTTT